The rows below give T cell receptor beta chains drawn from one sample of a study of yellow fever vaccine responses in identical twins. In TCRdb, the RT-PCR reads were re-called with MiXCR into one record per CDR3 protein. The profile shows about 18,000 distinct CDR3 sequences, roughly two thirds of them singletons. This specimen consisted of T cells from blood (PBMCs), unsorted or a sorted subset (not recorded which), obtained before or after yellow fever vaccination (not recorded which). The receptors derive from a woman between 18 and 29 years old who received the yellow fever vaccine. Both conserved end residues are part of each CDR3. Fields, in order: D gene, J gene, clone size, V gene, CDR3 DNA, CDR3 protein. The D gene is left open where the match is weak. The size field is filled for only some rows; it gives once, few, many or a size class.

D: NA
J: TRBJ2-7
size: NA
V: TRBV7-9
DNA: TGTGCCAGCAGCTTACCCCTCAGGCAGGGAGTATCCGAGCAGTACTTC
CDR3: CASSLPLRQGVSEQYF

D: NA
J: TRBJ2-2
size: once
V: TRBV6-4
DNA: TGTGCCAGCAGCCACGGGGTCGCCGGGGAGCTGTTTTTT
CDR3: CASSHGVAGELFF

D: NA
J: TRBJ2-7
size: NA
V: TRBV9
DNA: TGTGCCAGCAGCGTCACTAGCAGCCCTTACGAGCAGTACTTC
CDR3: CASSVTSSPYEQYF

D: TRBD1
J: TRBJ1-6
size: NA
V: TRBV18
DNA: TGTGCCAGCTCGCGACAGGGTGGAAATTCACCCCTCCACTTT
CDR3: CASSRQGGNSPLHF

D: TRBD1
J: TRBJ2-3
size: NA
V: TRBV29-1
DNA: TGCAGCGCTGATACAGGGGGAAGCACAGATACGCAGTATTTT
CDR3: CSADTGGSTDTQYF

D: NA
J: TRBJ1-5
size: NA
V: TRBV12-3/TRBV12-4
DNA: TGTGCCAGCAGTATAGATAGCAATCAGCCCCAGCATTTT
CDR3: CASSIDSNQPQHF

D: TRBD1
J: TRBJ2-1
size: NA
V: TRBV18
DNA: TGTGCCAGCTTAAGGGACAGGTGGGATGAGCAGTTCTTC
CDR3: CASLRDRWDEQFF

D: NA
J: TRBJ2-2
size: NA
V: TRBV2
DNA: TGTGCCAGCAGTGAAGCGCGGGTGGCGGCCGGGGAGCTGTTTTTT
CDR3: CASSEARVAAGELFF

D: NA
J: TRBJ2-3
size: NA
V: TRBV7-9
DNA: TGTGCCAGCAGCCGGACAGAGTACACAGATACGCAGTATTTT
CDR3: CASSRTEYTDTQYF

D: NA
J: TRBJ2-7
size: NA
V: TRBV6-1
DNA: TGTGCCAGCTCCCGGGGCTACGAGCAGTACTTC
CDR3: CASSRGYEQYF

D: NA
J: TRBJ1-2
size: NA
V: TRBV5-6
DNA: TGTGCCAGCAGCTCCGACTATGGCTACACCTTC
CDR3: CASSSDYGYTF

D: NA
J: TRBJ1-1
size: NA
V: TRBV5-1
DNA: TGCGCCAGCAGCTTTTGGGGAAGGGACACTGAAGCTTTCTTT
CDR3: CASSFWGRDTEAFF

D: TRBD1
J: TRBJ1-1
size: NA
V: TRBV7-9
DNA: TGTGCCAGCAGCGAACAGGGGGGGAACACTGAAGCTTTCTTT
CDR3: CASSEQGGNTEAFF